This record concerns one T cell receptor beta chain sequence. Its antigen is still unknown. These data are taken from a study of monozygotic twins with inflammatory bowel disease. Findings of the study overall: For repertoire similarity, concordant twins did not differ from discordant twins, possibly because power was limited. Differences in immunosuppressive treatment may have been a source of added variability in patient repertoires.

Each UMI harboured a 6-nucleotide sample barcode and was appended via template switching. No DNA is given; TCRdb re-called the 5' RACE reads and lists each CDR3 protein once. This sample's table has about 160,000 distinct CDR3 sequences. Material for sequencing was blood. The sequence came from a human donor with ulcerative colitis or Crohn's disease, or a healthy co-twin of an affected twin (not recorded which).

This CDR3 is CASSPGLDGTEAFF. The chain joins TRBV5-6 to TRBJ1-1. CDR3 length equals 14 residues. Germline assignment: CDR1 SGHDT and CDR2 YYEEEE. The whole variable domain, filled in from reference TRBV5-6 and TRBJ1-1, reads DAGVTQSPTHLIKTRGQQVTLRCSPKSGHDTVSWYQQALGQGPQFIFQYYEEEERQRGNFPDRFSGHQFPNYSSELNVNALLLGDSALYLCASSPGLDGTEAFFGQGTRLTVV.